Each of the 21 T cell receptor beta chains below was sequenced from the same sample in a study of blood T cell repertoires in COVID-19. The assay was immunoSEQ multiplex PCR, and TCRdb's table has in-frame clones only and misses some. The data contain about 200,000 clones, 81% of them seen just once; the ten biggest clones take up roughly 7.9%. Sequenced: peripheral blood. These receptors were collected from a woman aged 80 or older with acute or convalescent COVID-19.

The chain uses TRBV6-5 and TRBJ2-3, with TRBD1 matching over 7 bases. V was clipped by 0 bases and J by 6 bases; unmatched bases: 6. This CDR3 is built from 15 residues. Germline V gene data show CDR1 as MNHEY and CDR2 as SVGAGI. CDR3 nucleotides: TGTGCCAGCAGTTACTCGAGACAGGGTGGGGATACGCAGTATTTT. This translates into CASSYSRQGGDTQYF.

The chain recombines TRBV15 with TRBJ2-5; possible D gene TRBD2, 6 bases. CDR3 length equals 18 residues. CDR1 is LNHNV and CDR2 is YYDKDF in the germline V gene (reference sequence). Trimming stripped 0 bases from V and 0 bases from J, with 17 bases between. The CDR3 nucleotides read TGTGCCACCAGCAGAGATCTTCAAGGGACTTTGTACCAAGAGACCCAGTACTTC. It codes for CATSRDLQGTLYQETQYF. The variable domain in full, with the rest retrieved from reference TRBV15 and TRBJ2-5, is DAMVIQNPRYQVTQFGKPVTLSCSQTLNHNVMYWYQQKSSQAPKLLFHYYDKDFNNEADTPDNFQSRRPNTSFCFLDIRSPGLGDTAMYLCATSRDLQGTLYQETQYFGPGTRLLVL.

The chain uses TRBV18 and TRBJ2-4; 7 bases match TRBD1. The ends lost 6 bases at V and 0 bases at J; junction bases unmatched: 8. From germline, CDR1 is KGHSH and CDR2 LQKENI. This CDR3 contains 16 residues. CDR3 DNA sequence: TGTGCCAGCTCTCATACAGGGGATCTAGCCAAAAACATTCAGTACTTC. Translated: CASSHTGDLAKNIQYF.

There are a few counts of this clone. The V gene is TRBV6-5, the J gene TRBJ2-3; 8 nucleotides align to TRBD2. This CDR3 contains 15 residues. The germline V gene encodes CDR1 MNHEY and CDR2 SVGAGI. V lost 7 bases to trimming and J lost 2 bases; unmatched junction nucleotides: 8. CDR3 region: CASINSGADTDTQYF. The CDR3, as DNA: TGTGCCAGCATTAATAGCGGGGCGGACACAGATACGCAGTATTTT.

The gene calls are TRBV6-6 and TRBJ2-5, with a possible D match to TRBD2 (6 bases). Trimming removed 5 bases at V and 7 bases at J, with 11 bases between. Germline V CDR1 and CDR2: MNHNY, SVGAGI (reference sequence). The CDR3 loop spans 12 amino acids. CDR3 nucleotides: TGTGCCAGCAGTAACGGAGGGCCGACCCAGTACTTC. It is translated as CASSNGGPTQYF.

The rearrangement links TRBV15 to TRBJ1-4, with TRBD1 as a possible D gene (5 bases). Germline lookup yields CDR1 LNHNV and CDR2 YYDKDF (reference sequence). Deletions cut 0 bases from V and 7 bases from J, with 15 bases between. This CDR3 is 16 amino acids long. The CDR3 DNA follows: TGTGCCACCAGCAGAGATCGAGTCGGAGGGGCTGAAAAACTGTTTTTT. It specifies CATSRDRVGGAEKLFF.

This chain links TRBV3-1 (or the pseudogene TRBV3-2) with TRBJ1-6; maybe TRBD1 (6 bases). The CDR3 loop spans 12 amino acids. Per germline, CDR1 LGHDT and CDR2 YNNKEL (reference sequence). Trimming cost V 5 bases and J 8 bases, with 7 bases left between them. The CDR3 region is CASSYRDSPLHF. The CDR3 DNA is TGTGCCAGCAGCTACAGGGATTCACCCCTCCACTTT.

The chain joins TRBV10-3 to TRBJ2-7; 8 bases line up with TRBD2. The CDR3 spans 15 residues. Trimming took 0 bases from V and 5 from J; bases not matched to a gene: 6. Germline-derived CDR1 and CDR2 are ENHRY and SYGVKD. CDR3 bases: TGTGCCATCAGTGAGTCGAGCGGGAGAATAAACGAGCAGTACTTC. Its translation: CAISESSGRINEQYF.

V is TRBV14 and J is TRBJ1-3; 7 bases align to TRBD1. This CDR3 has 15 residues. Germline trimming cut 4 bases from V and 4 bases from J; bases unmatched to any gene: 7. CDR1 SGHDN and CDR2 FVKESK come from the germline V gene. The CDR3 DNA follows: TGTGCCAGCAGCCGAGACAGGGTGTTGGGAAACACCATATATTTT. This encodes CASSRDRVLGNTIYF.

The rearrangement links TRBV2 to TRBJ1-5, with unresolved D. Germline V lookup: CDR1 SNHLY, CDR2 FYNNEI. Deletions cut 3 bases from V and 5 bases from J, with 11 bases between. The CDR3 totals 14 residues. In nucleotides, the CDR3 is TGTGCCAGCAGTGACAGGACTACTGATCAGCCCCAGCATTTT. Encoded protein: CASSDRTTDQPQHF. Together with reference TRBV2 and TRBJ1-5, the CDR3 gives the full variable domain: EPEVTQTPSHQVTQMGQEVILRCVPISNHLYFYWYRQILGQKVEFLVSFYNNEISEKSEIFDDQFSVERPDGSNFTLKIRSTKLEDSAMYFCASSDRTTDQPQHFGDGTRLSIL.

The rearrangement links TRBV5-1 to TRBJ1-4; TRBD1 is a possible D gene (6 bases). Trimming left V 2 bases short and J 6 bases short, with 14 bases between. The CDR3 covers 15 residues. In germline, CDR1 is SGHRS, CDR2 YFSETQ. The CDR3 region is CASSFGGARDEKLFF. CDR3 sequence (DNA): TGCGCCAGCAGCTTTGGGGGGGCGCGGGATGAAAAACTGTTTTTT.

The CDR3 nucleotides read TGTGCCACCAGCCGCCAGGGGACTAGCGATTACAATGAGCAGTTCTTC. Protein: CATSRQGTSDYNEQFF. V usage is TRBV15 and J usage is TRBJ2-1; 10 positions match TRBD2. CDR1 and CDR2 from the germline V gene are LNHNV and YYDKDF (reference sequence). V was clipped by 5 bases and J by 4 bases; unmatched bases: 8. There are 16 residues in the CDR3.

On this clone itself: The junction departs from germline at one end; a sequencing error may be responsible. The chain couples TRBV24-1 to TRBJ1-2; D remains ambiguous. There are 10 residues in the CDR3. Looked up from germline, CDR1 is KGHDR and CDR2 is SFDVKD. The DNA for the CDR3 is TGTGCCACCAGTGATCCCCGGTCCTCCTTC. Protein product: CATSDPRSSF.

The chain carries TRBV3-1 (or the pseudogene TRBV3-2) and TRBJ2-5; 8 positions agree with TRBD2. The germline gives CDR1 LGHDT, CDR2 YNNKEL (reference sequence). CDR3 length: 13 amino acids. Trimming removed 3 bases from V and 7 bases from J; junction bases left unmatched: 4. The CDR3 coding sequence is TGTGCCAGCAGCCACCGGGCGGGGGGGACCCAGTACTTC. Encoded protein: CASSHRAGGTQYF.

V and J are TRBV3-1 (or the pseudogene TRBV3-2) and TRBJ2-4; D is unresolved. This CDR3 contains 16 residues. The germline CDR1 and CDR2 sequences are LGHDT and YNNKEL (reference sequence). V shed 2 bases and J shed 1 base, with 12 bases lying between them. This CDR3 reads CASSQNPVLAKNIQYF. The CDR3 region has the DNA TGTGCCAGCAGCCAAAACCCAGTGCTGGCCAAAAACATTCAGTACTTC.

The J gene is TRBJ1-5, the V gene TRBV6-4; no definite D call. The germline gives CDR1 MRHNA, CDR2 SNTAGT. Trimming took 0 bases from V and 7 from J, leaving 10 bases between them. The CDR3 is 14 residues long. CDR3 bases: TGTGCCAGCAGTGACTCGAGCGTGCGGCAGCCCCAGCATTTT. Its protein is CASSDSSVRQPQHF.

The genes are TRBV7-2 and TRBJ2-1; 11 nucleotides match TRBD2. V lost 2 bases, J lost 4 bases, and 4 bases stayed unmatched. Germline-derived CDR1 and CDR2 are SGHTA and FQGNSA. The CDR3 contains 16 residues. The CDR3 here is CASSLTSGGPYNEQFF. As DNA, the CDR3 is TGTGCCAGCAGCTTAACTAGCGGGGGACCTTACAATGAGCAGTTCTTC.

This chain joins TRBV5-4 and TRBJ1-2; TRBD1 agrees at 9 bases. The CDR3 totals 16 residues. Germline assignment: CDR1 SGHNT and CDR2 YYREEE (reference sequence). V gave up 0 bases and J gave up 4 bases; unmatched junction bases: 7. The CDR3 DNA is TGTGCCAGCAGCTTGGGGGAGGGGACAGGGTCCTATGGCTACACCTTC. Its translation is CASSLGEGTGSYGYTF.

This chain uses TRBV7-8 with TRBJ2-7, with 8 bases aligning to TRBD1. The germline V gene encodes CDR1 SGHVS and CDR2 FQNEAQ. Unmatched junction bases numbered 8, after V lost 5 bases and J lost 2 bases. The CDR3 has 15 residues. CDR3 DNA sequence: TGTGCCAGCAGCACAGGGACAGGAGGGGCCTACGAGCAGTACTTC. It specifies CASSTGTGGAYEQYF.

The chain employs TRBV6-5 and TRBJ2-5; 9 bases match TRBD1. Germline CDR1 reads MNHEY; CDR2 reads SVGAGI. Germline trimming cut 6 bases from V and 4 bases from J; bases unmatched to any gene: 6. This CDR3 is built from 14 residues. The CDR3 coding sequence is TGTGCCAGCAGCCGGGGACAGGGCGGAGAGACCCAGTACTTC. Protein sequence: CASSRGQGGETQYF.

The CDR3 here is CASSEQGANVLTF. The CDR3 coding sequence is TGTGCCAGCAGTGAGCAGGGGGCCAACGTCCTGACTTTC. The J gene is TRBJ2-6, the V gene TRBV6-1; D call uncertain. V shed 3 bases and J shed 4 bases, with 4 bases lying between them. CDR1 is MNHNS, CDR2 SASEGT, per germline. The CDR3 contains 13 residues.